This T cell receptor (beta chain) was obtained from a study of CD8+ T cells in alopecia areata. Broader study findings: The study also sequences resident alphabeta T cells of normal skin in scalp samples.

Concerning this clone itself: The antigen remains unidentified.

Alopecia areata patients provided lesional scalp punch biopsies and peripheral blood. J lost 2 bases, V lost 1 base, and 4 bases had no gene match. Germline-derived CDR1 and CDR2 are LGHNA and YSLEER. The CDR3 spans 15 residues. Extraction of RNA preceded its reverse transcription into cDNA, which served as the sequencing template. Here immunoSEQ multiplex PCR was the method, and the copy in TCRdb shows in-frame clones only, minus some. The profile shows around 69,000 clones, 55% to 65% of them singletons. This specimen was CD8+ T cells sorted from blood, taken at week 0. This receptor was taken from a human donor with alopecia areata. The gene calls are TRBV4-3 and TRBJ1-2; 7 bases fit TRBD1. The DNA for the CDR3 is TGCGCCAGCAGCCAAGCCAGGGGGTACAACTATGGCTACACCTTC. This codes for CASSQARGYNYGYTF.